There are a few counts of the clone carrying this T cell receptor beta chain. What it binds is not known. The data derive from a study of T-cell memory formation after mild COVID-19. Findings of the study overall: Pre-infection memory showed some responding clones, and this suggested that cross-reactive memory joined.

Trimming stripped 2 bases from V and 4 bases from J, with 17 bases between. Per germline, CDR1 SGHRS and CDR2 YFSETQ. The CDR3 has 16 amino acids. One entry per CDR3 protein results from TCRdb running MiXCR on the 5' RACE reads. The sample lists some 350,000 distinct CDR3 sequences, under 15% occurring once. Sample: PBMCs or a T cell subset sorted from them (not recorded which). The receptor was derived from a man between 18 and 29 years old who had mild COVID-19 (a few samples of this study predate the infection). Cell type and time point are not known. The rearrangement links TRBV5-1 to TRBJ2-3; D possibly matches TRBD1 or TRBD2 (5 bases each). CDR3 DNA: TGCGCCAGCAGCTTTGGGGTCCTCGGGGCCCCAGATACGCAGTATTTT. Translated, it gives CASSFGVLGAPDTQYF. The full variable domain, rest sourced from reference TRBV5-1 and TRBJ2-3, is KAGVTQTPRYLIKTRGQQVTLSCSPISGHRSVSWYQQTPGQGLQFLFEYFSETQRNKGNFPGRFSGRQFSNSRSEMNVSTLELGDSALYLCASSFGVLGAPDTQYFGPGTRLTVL.